A single sample gave rise to the 26 T cell receptor beta chains below, sequenced in a study of shared T cell receptors in the human thymus (dated by TCRdb to 2020 to 2023). The method behind the library was the immunoSEQ multiplex PCR assay. In its TCRdb copy, this immuneACCESS table keeps in-frame sequences only and misses some clones. Where compared with another copy, unresolved V genes explain less than half of these, and the others have no known cause. In all, the sample holds 700,000 or so clones, and 80% to 90% of those were seen once. 0.0095% to 0.013% of the sample is held by the ten biggest clonotypes. This same sample was also part of a study on human thymus T cells.

Sequencing was performed on thymocytes. The receptor set was obtained from a girl under three years old with a congenital heart defect. Donor details come from another sample of the same person, matched by shared clones.

The V gene is TRBV6-5, the J gene TRBJ1-2, with 12 bases matching TRBD1. The CDR3 consists of 14 residues. CDR1 MNHEY and CDR2 SVGAGI come from the germline V gene. V trimming: 6 bases; J trimming: 3 bases; junction bases outside the gene matches: 2. CDR3 residues: CASRGQGADYGYTF. DNA for the CDR3: TGTGCCAGCAGGGGACAGGGGGCGGACTATGGCTACACCTTC.

The genes are TRBV9 and TRBJ2-5; 15 nucleotides align to TRBD2. V gave up 3 bases and J gave up 5 bases; unmatched junction bases: 8. CDR1 SGDLS and CDR2 YYNGEE come from the germline V gene. The CDR3 totals 17 residues. The CDR3 DNA sequence: TGTGCCAGCAGCGATGGACTAGCGGGGGGGGTATCGGAGACCCAGTACTTC. Protein: CASSDGLAGGVSETQYF.

This clone was found a few times. The V call is TRBV10-2, the J call TRBJ2-5, with D possibly TRBD1 on 5 matching bases. The CDR3 sequence is 13 residues long. Germline V CDR1 and CDR2: WSHSY, SAAADI. V was cut by 2 bases and J by 4 bases, with 8 bases left in between. CDR3 DNA sequence: TGCGCCAGCAGTGAGGGACACGGAGAGACCCAGTACTTC. This codes for CASSEGHGETQYF.

The chain has TRBV10-3 and TRBJ2-7; 7 nucleotides match TRBD1. The CDR3 spans 17 residues. V gave up 4 bases and J gave up 3 bases; unmatched junction bases: 15. Germline V gives CDR1 ENHRY, CDR2 SYGVKD. The CDR3 sequence is CAISGTQRTGNYYEQYF. CDR3 nucleotide sequence: TGTGCCATCAGTGGGACCCAAAGGACAGGCAACTACTACGAGCAGTACTTC.

The chain has TRBV28 and TRBJ1-1, with 8 bases matching TRBD1. Trimming took 3 bases from V and 6 from J; bases not matched to a gene: 24. There are 20 residues in the CDR3. CDR1 and CDR2 from the germline V gene are MDHEN and SYDVKM. The CDR3 DNA reads as TGTGCCAGCAGTTTTGAGATATTCGGACAGGGCAGAGTCGAGAATTCTGAAGCTTTCTTT. This sequence encodes CASSFEIFGQGRVENSEAFF.

The rearrangement uses TRBV4-3 and TRBJ1-4; D unresolved. Germline V gives CDR1 LGHNA, CDR2 YSLEER. V lost 1 base and J lost 4, with 7 bases in between. There are 14 residues in the CDR3. This CDR3 is CASSQADLNEKLFF. In DNA, the CDR3 is TGCGCCAGCAGCCAAGCAGATCTTAATGAAAAACTGTTTTTT.

The chain uses TRBV6-1 and TRBJ1-1, with a tentative D call TRBD1 (6 bases). CDR1 and CDR2 (germline): MNHNS, SASEGT. The CDR3 has 14 amino acids. V lost 1 base, J lost 1 base, and 7 bases lay in between. In nucleotides, the CDR3 is TGTGCCAGCAGTGAAGTGGGACAGAACACTGAAGCTTTCTTT. Its translation is CASSEVGQNTEAFF.

V gene TRBV7-2 combines with J gene TRBJ2-7; 14 bases are a match to TRBD2. J lost 0 bases, V lost 5 bases, and 9 bases had no gene match. Per the germline V gene, CDR1 is SGHTA and CDR2 is FQGNSA. CDR3 length equals 18 residues. The CDR3 nucleotides read TGTGCCAGCAGCCTAAGGACTAGCGGGGGGACTCTCTCCTACGAGCAGTACTTC. Its protein is CASSLRTSGGTLSYEQYF.

The chain couples TRBV4-1 to TRBJ1-5, with TRBD1 matching over 10 bases. This CDR3 has 18 residues. V was clipped by 0 bases and J by 2 bases; unmatched bases: 7. Per the germline V gene, CDR1 is MGHRA and CDR2 is YSYEKL. For the CDR3, the DNA is TGCGCCAGCAGCCAAGACCACCGGGACAGGGGAGGCAATCAGCCCCAGCATTTT. Protein: CASSQDHRDRGGNQPQHF.

The rearrangement uses TRBV30 and TRBJ1-5, with D possibly being TRBD1 (6 bases). CDR1 is GTSNPN, CDR2 SVGIG, per germline (reference sequence). The CDR3 consists of 15 residues. The V end was cut by 2 bases, the J end by 3 bases, with 14 bases between. The CDR3 reads CAWSPPGGANQPQHF. CDR3 coding DNA: TGTGCCTGGAGTCCCCCTGGGGGGGCCAATCAGCCCCAGCATTTT.

This chain connects TRBV5-8 to TRBJ2-3, with 10 positions matching TRBD1. Per germline, CDR1 SGHTS and CDR2 YDEGEE. CDR3 length: 18 residues. V was clipped by 4 bases and J by 6 bases; unmatched bases: 17. The CDR3 is CASSLRPGTGDHPDTQYF. The CDR3 DNA follows: TGTGCCAGCAGCCTACGCCCCGGGACAGGGGACCACCCGGATACGCAGTATTTT.

The J gene is TRBJ1-1, the V gene TRBV27, with D possibly being TRBD1 (6 bases). CDR3 size: 18 residues. Germline V CDR1 and CDR2: MNHEY, SMNVEV (reference sequence). V lost 6 bases and J 0 bases, leaving 23 bases between the germline ends. The CDR3 loop is CASSPRQVQGRVNTEAFF. The CDR3 bases are TGTGCCAGCAGCCCTCGACAGGTGCAGGGACGTGTGAACACTGAAGCTTTCTTT.

CDR3 sequence reads: CASSLREGRSSVNEKLFF. The CDR3 bases are TGTGCCAGCAGCTTGCGGGAGGGTAGAAGTTCGGTTAATGAAAAACTGTTTTTT. J is TRBJ1-4 and V is TRBV5-4; D gene uncertain. This CDR3 comprises 18 residues. V lost 1 base and J lost 4, with 20 bases in between. Germline CDR1 SGHNT, CDR2 YYREEE (reference sequence).

This chain uses TRBV27 with TRBJ2-3; weak D call: TRBD2 (5 bases). The V end was cut by 2 bases, the J end by 0 bases, with 15 bases between. Germline V gives CDR1 MNHEY, CDR2 SMNVEV (reference sequence). This CDR3 has 17 residues. The CDR3 DNA follows: TGTGCCAGCAGTTTACCCCCCCAGCGGATTAGCACAGATACGCAGTATTTT. The encoded protein is CASSLPPQRISTDTQYF.

J is TRBJ2-5 and V is TRBV28; 8 bases map to TRBD1. Germline CDR1 and CDR2: MDHEN and SYDVKM. J was trimmed by 3 bases and V by 7 bases; bases with no gene match: 13. The CDR3 sequence is 16 residues long. The CDR3 DNA reads TGTGCCAGCACCCCGGGCAGGGGGCTTCTTAAAGAGACCCAGTACTTC. Amino acids: CASTPGRGLLKETQYF. The full variable domain, rest sourced from reference TRBV28 and TRBJ2-5, is DVKVTQSSRYLVKRTGEKVFLECVQDMDHENMFWYRQDPGLGLRLIYFSYDVKMKEKGDIPEGYSVSREKKERFSLILESASTNQTSMYLCASTPGRGLLKETQYFGPGTRLLVL.

This chain links TRBV14 with TRBJ2-2; 7 bases are shared with TRBD2. The junction had 10 bases not matched to a gene; V was cut back by 0 bases and J by 6 bases. Germline V lookup: CDR1 SGHDN, CDR2 FVKESK. The CDR3 has 17 residues. The CDR3 sequence: CASSQDVMGRGPGELFF. Written as DNA, the CDR3 is TGTGCCAGCAGCCAAGATGTAATGGGGAGGGGCCCCGGGGAGCTGTTTTTT. Full variable domain (rest looked up from reference TRBV14 and TRBJ2-2): EAGVTQFPSHSVIEKGQTVTLRCDPISGHDNLYWYRRVMGKEIKFLLHFVKESKQDESGMPNNRFLAERTGGTYSTLKVQPAELEDSGVYFCASSQDVMGRGPGELFFGEGSRLTVL.

The chain combines TRBV6-6 with TRBJ1-1; the D gene is possibly TRBD1 (5 bases). Trimming took off 5 bases at V and 0 bases at J, with 13 bases between the two ends. CDR3 size: 15 residues. In germline, CDR1 is MNHNY, CDR2 SVGAGI (reference sequence). CDR3 residues: CASSPRQSMNTEAFF. CDR3 DNA sequence: TGTGCCAGCAGTCCCCGACAGAGCATGAACACTGAAGCTTTCTTT.

The rearrangement joins TRBV7-9 to TRBJ2-3; 8 bases map to TRBD2. Germline loops: CDR1 SEHNR, CDR2 FQNEAQ (reference sequence). Trimming took 3 bases from V and 2 from J; bases not matched to a gene: 10. CDR3 length: 17 amino acids. Written as DNA, the CDR3 is TGTGCCAGCAGCTTCGGAGCGGGGGCCCCTACCACAGATACGCAGTATTTT. Translated: CASSFGAGAPTTDTQYF.

The chain carries TRBV5-1 and TRBJ2-7; D is perhaps TRBD1 (6 bases). Germline V gene sequence: CDR1 SGHRS, CDR2 YFSETQ. The CDR3 extends over 14 amino acids. V was trimmed by 0 bases and J by 3 bases, leaving 10 bases between them. The CDR3 DNA reads as TGCGCCAGCAGCTTGGCTGTGACAGGCTACGAGCAGTACTTC. Protein: CASSLAVTGYEQYF.

The V call is TRBV7-9, the J call TRBJ2-1; 11 bases align to TRBD2. The length of the CDR3 is 16 residues. Trimming at V came to 3 bases and at J to 7 bases, leaving 8 bases not matched to a gene. Germline V gene data show CDR1 as SEHNR and CDR2 as FQNEAQ (reference sequence). DNA of the CDR3: TGTGCCAGCAGCTTCCGAACTAGCGGGGGAAAAAATGAGCAGTTCTTC. It translates to CASSFRTSGGKNEQFF.

On this clone itself: This CDR3 is also generated by other DNA sequences in the sample. V is TRBV5-1 and J is TRBJ1-4; D unclear. The CDR3 has 17 residues. Deletions cut 3 bases from V and 2 bases from J, with 17 bases between. Germline V gene lookup returns CDR1 SGHRS and CDR2 YFSETQ. The CDR3 DNA follows: TGCGCCAGCAGCTCCACCGGAGCCAGCCATACTAATGAAAAACTGTTTTTT. This codes for CASSSTGASHTNEKLFF.

V is TRBV19 and J is TRBJ2-2; TRBD2 aligns across 10 bases. Unmatched junction bases numbered 13, after V lost 6 bases and J lost 0 bases. CDR3 length: 19 amino acids. Germline lookup yields CDR1 LNHDA and CDR2 SQIVND (reference sequence). The CDR3 region is CASRPGRLAGETNTGELFF. The CDR3 nucleotides are TGTGCCAGTAGGCCCGGCCGGCTAGCGGGGGAGACGAACACCGGGGAGCTGTTTTTT.

The chain carries TRBV9 and TRBJ1-4, with 7 positions matching TRBD1. The CDR3 has 16 residues. Germline loops: CDR1 SGDLS, CDR2 YYNGEE. Trimming at V came to 4 bases and at J to 2 bases, leaving 8 bases not matched to a gene. CDR3 in amino acids: CASSIRQGSTNEKLFF. The CDR3 DNA reads as TGTGCCAGCAGCATTAGACAGGGCTCCACTAATGAAAAACTGTTTTTT.

The J gene is TRBJ1-6, the V gene TRBV11-2; perhaps TRBD1 as D (5 bases). The CDR3 has 14 residues. Germline loops: CDR1 SGHAT, CDR2 FQNNGV. Trimming shortened V by 5 bases and J by 7 bases, and 12 bases separated the two germline ends. CDR3 protein: CASSGRGGNSPLHF. The DNA of the CDR3 is TGTGCCAGCAGCGGCCGGGGGGGGAATTCACCCCTCCACTTT.

This clone was seen just once. This sequence joins TRBV13 and TRBJ2-2, with 10 bases lining up with TRBD2. CDR3 length equals 17 residues. After removal of 2 bases from V and 1 base from J, the junction contained 4 bases not matched to a gene. Germline values: CDR1 PRHDT, CDR2 FYEKMQ (reference sequence). This chain's CDR3 is CASSLLLAGVNTGELFF. CDR3 nucleotides: TGTGCCAGCAGCTTATTGCTAGCGGGGGTGAACACCGGGGAGCTGTTTTTT.

The gene calls are TRBV5-6 and TRBJ2-1; 9 bases are a match to TRBD1. The CDR3 has 16 amino acids. Per germline, CDR1 SGHDT and CDR2 YYEEEE. The trim removed 3 bases at V and 5 bases at J, leaving 9 bases unmatched. DNA of the CDR3: TGTGCCAGCAGCTGCCTCCGGGACAGGGTTAACAATGAGCAGTTCTTC. It is translated as CASSCLRDRVNNEQFF.